The 11 T cell receptor beta chains in this list originate from one sample, sequenced in a study of T cells in Graves' hyperthyroidism and ophthalmopathy. RNA transcripts provided the source from which TCR beta CDR3 regions were amplified. With the HTBI primer set, the TCR CDR3 went through a first round of RT-PCR. TCRdb reanalysed the multiplex PCR reads using MiXCR and keeps one entry per CDR3 protein. The sample consists of 300,000 to 450,000 distinct CDR3 sequences, about a sixth of them appearing once. The sequenced sample was blood. The receptors come from a woman aged 40 to 50 with Graves' ophthalmopathy.

The chain is built from TRBV12-3 or TRBV12-4 and TRBJ2-2, with 11 positions matching TRBD2. J was trimmed by 8 bases and V by 5 bases; bases with no gene match: 7. This CDR3 contains 15 residues. The CDR3 DNA is TGTGCCAGCAGTGGGGGGACTAGCGGAGAGGGGGAGCTGTTTTTT. Its protein product is CASSGGTSGEGELFF.

This clonotype was counted ten times or more. This chain joins TRBV24-1 and TRBJ2-3; D possibly corresponds to TRBD2 (5 bases). Trimming took 6 bases from V and 0 from J, leaving 18 bases between them. Germline assignment: CDR1 KGHDR and CDR2 SFDVKD. CDR3 size: 17 residues. This CDR3 reads CATSPGRRSLSTDTQYF. CDR3 DNA sequence: TGTGCCACCAGTCCCGGCAGGAGGAGTCTTAGCACAGATACGCAGTATTTT.

Relative to its sample, this clonotype is medium-sized. This chain links TRBV7-2 with TRBJ2-5; the match to TRBD1 covers 7 bases. This CDR3 has 14 residues. The ends lost 4 bases at V and 3 bases at J; junction bases unmatched: 5. The germline V gene has CDR1 SGHTA and CDR2 FQGNSA. The CDR3 nucleotides are TGTGCCAGCAGCTCCACAGGGGATAAAGAGACCCAGTACTTC. It codes for CASSSTGDKETQYF.

Many counts were recorded for this clonotype. The J gene is TRBJ2-7, the V gene TRBV28; 14 positions agree with TRBD2. The CDR3 loop spans 17 amino acids. V gave up 5 bases and J gave up 4 bases; unmatched junction bases: 10. Germline lookup yields CDR1 MDHEN and CDR2 SYDVKM. As DNA, the CDR3 is TGTGCCAGCAGTGGGACTAGCGGGAGTCTGGCCCGGTACGAGCAGTACTTC. Amino acids: CASSGTSGSLARYEQYF.

This clonotype appeared many times. V is TRBV6-2 or TRBV6-3 and J is TRBJ2-6, with 10 bases that match TRBD1. There are 19 residues in the CDR3. The V segment lost 7 bases and the J segment 0 bases; nucleotides outside the gene matches: 12. From germline, CDR1 is MNHEY and CDR2 SVGEGT. The CDR3 region has the DNA TGTGCCAGCACCTGGAGACCGGACAGGGGGTCCTCTGGGGCCAACGTCCTGACTTTC. Amino acid sequence: CASTWRPDRGSSGANVLTF.

This clonotype was observed at least ten times. V gene TRBV3-1 combines with J gene TRBJ1-5, with a weak D call TRBD1 (5 bases). V was cut by 1 base and J by 3 bases, with 13 bases left in between. The CDR3 runs 16 residues. Germline assignment: CDR1 LGHDT and CDR2 YNNKEL (reference sequence). For the CDR3, the DNA is TGTGCCAGCAGCCAAGCCCTCCCGGGGACCAATCAGCCCCAGCATTTT. Its protein is CASSQALPGTNQPQHF.

The V and J genes are TRBV29-1 and TRBJ1-1; possibly TRBD1 for D (6 bases). CDR3 length: 15 residues. The germline V gene has CDR1 SQVTM and CDR2 ANQGSEA. Trimming cost V 0 bases and J 2 bases, with 13 bases left between them. The CDR3 nucleotides are TGCAGCGTTGAAGATTCTCGCAGGGGAAACACTGAAGCTTTCTTT. Amino acids: CSVEDSRRGNTEAFF.

This clonotype has ten or more counts. The CDR3 is CASSLRLGQGVNNSPLHF. The CDR3 region has the DNA TGTGCCAGCAGTTTAAGGCTTGGACAGGGAGTGAATAATTCACCCCTCCACTTT. The V and J genes are TRBV27 and TRBJ1-6; 8 bases match TRBD1. Trimming removed 2 bases from V and 5 bases from J; junction bases left unmatched: 11. The CDR3 has 18 residues. CDR1 MNHEY and CDR2 SMNVEV come from the germline V gene (reference sequence).

In its sample, this clonotype was seen many times. This rearrangement joins TRBV6-1 to TRBJ1-2; D perhaps matches TRBD1 (6 bases). Trimming took 4 bases from V and 6 from J, leaving 12 bases between them. Germline CDR1 reads MNHNS; CDR2 reads SASEGT. This CDR3 is 13 amino acids long. The CDR3 DNA follows: TGTGCCAGCAGTGTTCGCAGGGGCGATGGCTACACCTTC. The encoded protein is CASSVRRGDGYTF.

This clonotype was detected only once. The chain uses TRBV30 and TRBJ1-2, with D unresolved. Per germline, CDR1 GTSNPN and CDR2 SVGIG (reference sequence). The CDR3 spans 12 residues. V dropped 4 bases and J dropped 8 bases, with 14 bases sitting between them. CDR3 sequence reads: CAWTEAGFGYTF. CDR3 nucleotide sequence: TGTGCCTGGACAGAGGCCGGCTTCGGCTACACCTTC.

This clonotype was detected ten times or more. The chain is built from TRBV12-3 or TRBV12-4 and TRBJ1-1; 7 bases line up with TRBD1. This CDR3 contains 15 residues. With V trimmed by 6 bases and J by 2 bases, 9 bases remained unmatched. The chain's CDR3 is CASSPGTVKNTEAFF. CDR3 DNA sequence: TGTGCCAGCAGCCCCGGGACAGTCAAAAACACTGAAGCTTTCTTT.